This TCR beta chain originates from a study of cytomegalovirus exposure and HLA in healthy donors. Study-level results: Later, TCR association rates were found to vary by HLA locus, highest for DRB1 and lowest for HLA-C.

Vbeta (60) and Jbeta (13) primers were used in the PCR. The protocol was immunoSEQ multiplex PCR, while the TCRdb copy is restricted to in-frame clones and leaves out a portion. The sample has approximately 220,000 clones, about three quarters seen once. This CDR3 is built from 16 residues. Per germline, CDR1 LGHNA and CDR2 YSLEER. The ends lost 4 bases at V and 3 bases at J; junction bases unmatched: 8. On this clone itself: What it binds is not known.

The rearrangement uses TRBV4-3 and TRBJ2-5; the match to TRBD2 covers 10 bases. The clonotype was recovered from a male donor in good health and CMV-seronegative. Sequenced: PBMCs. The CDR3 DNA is TGCGCCAGCAGCCCCCCAACTAGCGGGGTGGAAGAGACCCAGTACTTC. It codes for CASSPPTSGVEETQYF.